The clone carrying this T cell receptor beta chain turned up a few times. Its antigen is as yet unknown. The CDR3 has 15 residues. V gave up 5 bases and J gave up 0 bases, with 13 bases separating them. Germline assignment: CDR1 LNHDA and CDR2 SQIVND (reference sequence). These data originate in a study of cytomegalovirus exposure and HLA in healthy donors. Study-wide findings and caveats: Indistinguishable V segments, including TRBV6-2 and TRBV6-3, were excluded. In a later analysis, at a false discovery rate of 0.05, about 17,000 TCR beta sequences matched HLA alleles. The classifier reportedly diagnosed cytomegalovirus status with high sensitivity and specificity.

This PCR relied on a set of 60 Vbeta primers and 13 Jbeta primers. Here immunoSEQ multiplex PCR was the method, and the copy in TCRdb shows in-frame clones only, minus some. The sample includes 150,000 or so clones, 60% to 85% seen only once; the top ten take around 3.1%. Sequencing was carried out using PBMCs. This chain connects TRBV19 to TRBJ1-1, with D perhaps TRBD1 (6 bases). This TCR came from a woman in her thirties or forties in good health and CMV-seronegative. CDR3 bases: TGTGCCAGTAGTCCGTACAGGGATATGAACACTGAAGCTTTCTTT. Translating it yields CASSPYRDMNTEAFF.